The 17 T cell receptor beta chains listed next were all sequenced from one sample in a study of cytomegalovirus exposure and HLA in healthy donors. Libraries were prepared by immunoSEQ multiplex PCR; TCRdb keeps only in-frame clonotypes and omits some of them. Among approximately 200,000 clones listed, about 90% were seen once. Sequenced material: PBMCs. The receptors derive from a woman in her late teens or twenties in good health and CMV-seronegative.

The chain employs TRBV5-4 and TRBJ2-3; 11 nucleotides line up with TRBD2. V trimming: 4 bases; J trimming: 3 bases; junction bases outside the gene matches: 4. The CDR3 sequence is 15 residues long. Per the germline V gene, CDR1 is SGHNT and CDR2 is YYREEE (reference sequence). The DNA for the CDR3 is TGTGCCAGCAGCGTCGGGACTAGCGGTACAGATACGCAGTATTTT. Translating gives CASSVGTSGTDTQYF.

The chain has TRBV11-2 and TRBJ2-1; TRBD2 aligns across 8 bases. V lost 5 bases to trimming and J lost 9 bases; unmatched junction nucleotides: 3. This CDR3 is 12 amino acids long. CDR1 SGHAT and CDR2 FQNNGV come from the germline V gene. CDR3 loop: CASSTSGGEQFF. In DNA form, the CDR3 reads TGTGCCAGCAGCACTAGCGGAGGTGAGCAGTTCTTC. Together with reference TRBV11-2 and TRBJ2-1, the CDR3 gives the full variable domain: EAGVAQSPRYKIIEKRQSVAFWCNPISGHATLYWYQQILGQGPKLLIQFQNNGVVDDSQLPKDRFSAERLKGVDSTLKIQPAKLEDSAVYLCASSTSGGEQFFGPGTRLTVL.

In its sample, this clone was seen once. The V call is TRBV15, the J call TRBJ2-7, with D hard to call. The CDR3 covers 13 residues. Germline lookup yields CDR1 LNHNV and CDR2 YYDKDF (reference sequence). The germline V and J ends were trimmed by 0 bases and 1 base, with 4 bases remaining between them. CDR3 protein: CATSRDGSYEQYF. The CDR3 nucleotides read TGTGCCACCAGCAGAGACGGTTCCTACGAGCAGTACTTC.

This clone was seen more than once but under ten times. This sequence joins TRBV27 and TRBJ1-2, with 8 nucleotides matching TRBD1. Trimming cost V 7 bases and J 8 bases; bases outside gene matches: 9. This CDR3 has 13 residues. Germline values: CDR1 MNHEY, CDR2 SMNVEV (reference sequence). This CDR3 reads CASTTGGLGGYTF. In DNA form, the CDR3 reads TGTGCCAGCACTACAGGGGGTCTCGGAGGCTACACCTTC.

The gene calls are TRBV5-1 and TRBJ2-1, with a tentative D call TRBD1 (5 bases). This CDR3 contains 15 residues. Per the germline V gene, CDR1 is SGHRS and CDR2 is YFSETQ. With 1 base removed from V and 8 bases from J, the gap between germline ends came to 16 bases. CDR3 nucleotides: TGCGCCAGCAGCTTGACTCAGGGCGAGTTGGATGAGCAGTTCTTC. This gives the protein CASSLTQGELDEQFF.

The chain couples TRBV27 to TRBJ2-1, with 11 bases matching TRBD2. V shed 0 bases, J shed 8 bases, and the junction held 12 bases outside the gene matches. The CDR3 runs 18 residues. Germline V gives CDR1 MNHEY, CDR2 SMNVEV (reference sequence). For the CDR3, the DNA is TGTGCCAGCAGTTTATCGGGCTCCAATAGCGGGAGGGCGTATGAGCAGTTCTTC. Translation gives CASSLSGSNSGRAYEQFF.

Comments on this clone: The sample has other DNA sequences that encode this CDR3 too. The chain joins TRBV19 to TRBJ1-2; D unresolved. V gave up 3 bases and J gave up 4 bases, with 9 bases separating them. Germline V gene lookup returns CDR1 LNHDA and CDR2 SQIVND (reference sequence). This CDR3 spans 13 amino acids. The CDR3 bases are TGTGCCAGTAGTATTCGACGGGGCTATGGCTACACCTTC. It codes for CASSIRRGYGYTF.

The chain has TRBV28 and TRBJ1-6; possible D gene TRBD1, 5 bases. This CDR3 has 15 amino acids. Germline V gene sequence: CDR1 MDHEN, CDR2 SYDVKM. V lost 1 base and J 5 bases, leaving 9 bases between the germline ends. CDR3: CASSLYRGDNSPLHF. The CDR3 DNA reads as TGTGCCAGCAGTTTATATCGGGGGGATAATTCACCCCTCCACTTT.

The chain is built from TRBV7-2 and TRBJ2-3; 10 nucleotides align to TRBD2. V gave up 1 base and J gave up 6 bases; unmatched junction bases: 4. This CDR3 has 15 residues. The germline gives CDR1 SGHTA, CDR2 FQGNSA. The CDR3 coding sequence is TGTGCCAGCAGCTTAGTGACTAGCGGGCGGGATACGCAGTATTTT. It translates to CASSLVTSGRDTQYF.

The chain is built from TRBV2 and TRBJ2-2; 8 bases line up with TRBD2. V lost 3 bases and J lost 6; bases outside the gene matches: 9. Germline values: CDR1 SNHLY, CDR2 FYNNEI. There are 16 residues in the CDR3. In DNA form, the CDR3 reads TGTGCCAGCAGTGAGCGTGGGGCGCGGGAGGCCGGGGAGCTGTTTTTT. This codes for CASSERGAREAGELFF.

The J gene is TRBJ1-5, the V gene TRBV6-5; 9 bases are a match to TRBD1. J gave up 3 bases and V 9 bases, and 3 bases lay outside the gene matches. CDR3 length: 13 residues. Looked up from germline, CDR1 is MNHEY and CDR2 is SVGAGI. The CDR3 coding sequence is TGTGCCAGTGGGACAGGGTACAATCAGCCCCAGCATTTT. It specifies CASGTGYNQPQHF.

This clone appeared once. The CDR3 region has the DNA TGTGCCAGTACCCCCACCGGGACTAGCGGAAGCACAGATACGCAGTATTTT. Translation: CASTPTGTSGSTDTQYF. The chain recombines TRBV19 with TRBJ2-3; 11 nucleotides agree with TRBD2. Germline V gives CDR1 LNHDA, CDR2 SQIVND (reference sequence). This CDR3 spans 17 amino acids. J lost 0 bases, V lost 7 bases, and 9 bases had no gene match.

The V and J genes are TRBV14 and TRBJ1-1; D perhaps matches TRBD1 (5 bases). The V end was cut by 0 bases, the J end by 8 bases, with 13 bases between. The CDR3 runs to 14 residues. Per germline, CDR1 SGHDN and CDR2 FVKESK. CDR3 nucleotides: TGTGCCAGCAGCCAAGATGGGGCCAACAGGGAAGCTTTCTTT. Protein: CASSQDGANREAFF.

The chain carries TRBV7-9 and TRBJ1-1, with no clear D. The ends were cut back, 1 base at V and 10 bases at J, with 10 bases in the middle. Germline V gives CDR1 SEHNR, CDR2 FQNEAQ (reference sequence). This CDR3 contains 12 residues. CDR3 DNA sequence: TGTGCCAGCAGCTTAGAGGCAGGTACAGCTTTCTTT. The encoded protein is CASSLEAGTAFF.

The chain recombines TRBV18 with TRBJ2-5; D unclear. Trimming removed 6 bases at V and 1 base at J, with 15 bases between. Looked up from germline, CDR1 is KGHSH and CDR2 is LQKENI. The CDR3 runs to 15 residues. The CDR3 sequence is CASSVKSGGQETQYF. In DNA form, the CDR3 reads TGTGCCAGCTCCGTCAAATCCGGCGGCCAAGAGACCCAGTACTTC.

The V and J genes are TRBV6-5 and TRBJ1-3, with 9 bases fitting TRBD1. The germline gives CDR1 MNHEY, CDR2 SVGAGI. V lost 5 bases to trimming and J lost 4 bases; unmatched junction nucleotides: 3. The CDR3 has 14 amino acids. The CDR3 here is CASSHRGQGNTIYF. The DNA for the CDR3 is TGTGCCAGCAGTCACAGGGGGCAAGGAAACACCATATATTTT.

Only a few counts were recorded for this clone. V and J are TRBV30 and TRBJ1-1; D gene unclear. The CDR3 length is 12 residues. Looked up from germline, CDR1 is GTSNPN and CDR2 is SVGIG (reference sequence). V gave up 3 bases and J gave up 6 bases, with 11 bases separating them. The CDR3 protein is CAWRRPISEAFF. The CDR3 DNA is TGTGCCTGGAGGCGCCCCATATCTGAAGCTTTCTTT.